Below, 4 T cell receptor beta chains from the same sample are listed, as sequenced in a study of shared clonotypes between healthy human individuals. Repertoires were generated with immunoSEQ multiplex PCR, while TCRdb's copy carries only in-frame clones and drops some. The sample consists of roughly 2 million clones, 85% to 95% of them appearing once. Material for sequencing was naive CD4+ T cells sorted from blood. The sample's subset: CD45RA+ positively selected. These receptors all stem from a man aged 18 to 29 in good health.

The V gene is TRBV11-2, the J gene TRBJ1-4; 7 bases agree with TRBD1. V gave up 3 bases and J gave up 7 bases; unmatched junction bases: 5. The CDR3 spans 14 residues. CDR1 SGHAT and CDR2 FQNNGV come from the germline V gene. DNA of the CDR3: TGTGCCAGCAGCTTTAGCCAGGGGGGTGAAAAACTGTTTTTT. Amino acid sequence: CASSFSQGGEKLFF.

The V call is TRBV7-8, the J call TRBJ2-1; no definite D call. The V gene's germline CDR1 is SGHVS and CDR2 FQNEAQ. This CDR3 comprises 13 residues. The V end lost 5 bases, the J end lost 8 bases, and 13 bases lay between the germline ends. The DNA for the CDR3 is TGTGCCAGCAGCCCCCCCTATCCTGATGAGCAGTTCTTC. Protein: CASSPPYPDEQFF.

This clone has a single count. Other DNA sequences of this sample code for an identical CDR3. This sequence joins TRBV10-3 and TRBJ2-7; maybe TRBD1 (5 bases). The CDR3 is 13 residues long. The germline V and J ends were trimmed by 3 bases and 2 bases, with 8 bases remaining between them. Germline values: CDR1 ENHRY, CDR2 SYGVKD. CDR3 sequence: CAISEGVPYEQYF. The CDR3 DNA is TGTGCCATCAGTGAAGGGGTTCCCTACGAGCAGTACTTC.

The gene calls are TRBV29-1 and TRBJ2-2; 7 positions match TRBD2. The CDR3 covers 13 residues. Germline V CDR1 and CDR2: SQVTM, ANQGSEA. The V and J ends lost 2 bases and 7 bases, in that order; junction bases with no gene match: 4. CDR3: CSVEPAGRGELFF. Written as DNA, the CDR3 is TGCAGCGTTGAACCAGCGGGGCGCGGGGAGCTGTTTTTT.